This T cell receptor beta chain stems from a study of metastatic and nonmetastatic thyroid tumors. Study-wide background: Repertoires of blood and of tissue (tumor or nodule) from malignant and benign thyroid patients were compared. Points from the study as a whole: Malignant thyroid tumors reportedly exceeded benign nodules significantly in TCR beta diversity, with the difference appearing in blood and tumor.

Original processing notes: CDR3 differences across clinicopathological groups were used to build a distant-metastasis classifier for papillary thyroid cancer. TCRdb redid the clone calls on the PCR reads using MiXCR. The V and J calls were not made by the authors but by TCRdb's processing. Altogether about 40,000 clones are present, about 10% being singletons, with the ten largest covering around a quarter. All patients were treatment-naive before thyroid surgery. This clone was detected ten times or more. Antigen unknown. The germline V gene encodes CDR1 SGHTA and CDR2 FQGNSA. V lost 0 bases, J lost 5 bases, and 5 bases lay in between. This CDR3 is built from 13 residues.

This TCR derives from a female donor with papillary thyroid cancer or a benign thyroid nodule (not recorded which). Some clones in this sample may be carry-over from other donors' samples. Sequenced input: blood. V usage is TRBV7-2 and J usage is TRBJ2-1, with D hard to call. The CDR3 region is CASSLAENNEQFF. Written as DNA, the CDR3 is TGTGCCAGCAGCTTAGCGGAAAACAATGAGCAGTTCTTC. Full variable domain (outside the CDR3, taken from reference TRBV7-2 and TRBJ2-1): GAGVSQSPSNKVTEKGKDVELRCDPISGHTALYWYRQSLGQGLEFLIYFQGNSAPDKSGLPSDRFSAERTGGSVSTLTIQRTQQEDSAVYLCASSLAENNEQFFGPGTRLTVL.